The 20 T cell receptor beta chains presented below share a single source sample, sequenced in a study of a mutant IDH1 vaccine in newly diagnosed glioma. These receptors are not linked to any known antigen. Only in-frame clones appear in the TCRdb table, and some are missing; sequencing was by immunoSEQ multiplex PCR. The table lists more than 55,000 clones, 84% of them singletons, with around 4.6% in the top ten. Time point described: week 35, safety follow-up. It was 300 ug of mutant IDH1 20-mer peptide that made up each vaccine dose, given with topical imiquimod. The source material was PBMCs, sampled from a glioma patient whose treatment included an IDH1 peptide vaccine. The origin of the receptors is a man aged 25-45 years with glioma.

The chain combines TRBV5-1 with TRBJ2-3, with D possibly being TRBD2 (6 bases). Germline CDR1 SGHRS, CDR2 YFSETQ. Trimming cost V 5 bases and J 2 bases, with 24 bases left between them. The CDR3 runs 18 residues. The CDR3 loop is CASRGRRERGESTDTQYF. The CDR3 region has the DNA TGCGCCAGCAGAGGGCGGAGGGAAAGGGGCGAGTCCACAGATACGCAGTATTTT.

The V call is TRBV18, the J call TRBJ1-1; maybe TRBD1 (5 bases). Trimming pared 1 base from V and 1 base from J, leaving 10 bases between. This CDR3 comprises 15 residues. The germline gives CDR1 KGHSH, CDR2 LQKENI. CDR3 coding DNA: TGTGCCAGCTCACCACTTAAGGGGCAGAACACTGAAGCTTTCTTT. Encoded protein: CASSPLKGQNTEAFF. Full variable domain (remainder filled in from reference TRBV18 and TRBJ1-1): NAGVMQNPRHLVRRRGQEARLRCSPMKGHSHVYWYRQLPEEGLKFMVYLQKENIIDESGMPKERFSAEFPKEGPSILRIQQVVRGDSAAYFCASSPLKGQNTEAFFGQGTRLTVV.

The DNA for the CDR3 is TGTGCCAGCAGTTTATTCGCAGGGCCGAACACTGAAGCTTTCTTT. This codes for CASSLFAGPNTEAFF. The V and J genes are TRBV27 and TRBJ1-1; the D gene is possibly TRBD1 (5 bases). Germline CDR1 is MNHEY and CDR2 is SMNVEV (reference sequence). Trimming removed 1 base at V and 1 base at J, with 10 bases between. This CDR3 region has 15 residues.

This clone was observed a few times. V gene TRBV19 combines with J gene TRBJ2-3; 10 nucleotides agree with TRBD1. With V trimmed by 4 bases and J by 3 bases, 4 bases remained unmatched. Germline V gene sequence: CDR1 LNHDA, CDR2 SQIVND (reference sequence). The CDR3 sequence is 15 residues long. The CDR3 reads CASSTGQGVTDTQYF. Here the CDR3 DNA reads TGTGCCAGTAGTACCGGACAGGGGGTTACAGATACGCAGTATTTT.

This chain connects TRBV27 to TRBJ2-7, with TRBD1 identical over 9 bases. V lost 5 bases to trimming and J lost 0 bases; unmatched junction nucleotides: 11. The CDR3 runs 17 residues. Germline V lookup: CDR1 MNHEY, CDR2 SMNVEV (reference sequence). CDR3 in DNA: TGTGCCAGCAGTCAACGCCTCGGGACAGGGTCCTCCTACGAGCAGTACTTC. It is translated as CASSQRLGTGSSYEQYF.

This clone was counted only a few times. The chain has TRBV29-1 and TRBJ1-5, with 7 bases matching TRBD1. V dropped 0 bases and J dropped 7; count of bases not matched to a gene: 9. The CDR3 totals 15 residues. Germline values: CDR1 SQVTM, CDR2 ANQGSEA. The CDR3 DNA sequence: TGCAGCGTTGAAGATGGGCGAGGGGGCGAACAGCCCCAGCATTTT. Translating gives CSVEDGRGGEQPQHF.

The V and J genes are TRBV18 and TRBJ2-5; TRBD1 aligns across 8 bases. The CDR3 is made up of 14 amino acids. Germline CDR1 KGHSH, CDR2 LQKENI. V shed 4 bases, J shed 1 base, and the junction held 2 bases outside the gene matches. The CDR3 spells CASSLDRGQETQYF. CDR3 DNA: TGTGCCAGCTCACTCGACAGGGGCCAAGAGACCCAGTACTTC.

This clone was counted between two and nine times. This chain links TRBV7-9 with TRBJ2-2; TRBD1 matches at 8 bases. The CDR3 is 15 residues long. The germline V gene encodes CDR1 SEHNR and CDR2 FQNEAQ (reference sequence). With 2 bases clipped from V and 4 bases from J, the junction kept 3 bases outside the gene matches. CDR3 nucleotide sequence: TGTGCCAGCAGCTTATCAGGGGGCGGCACCGGGGAGCTGTTTTTT. This translates into CASSLSGGGTGELFF.

The chain is built from TRBV5-4 and TRBJ2-7; D is perhaps TRBD1 (5 bases). CDR1 and CDR2 from the germline V gene are SGHNT and YYREEE (reference sequence). The CDR3 has 17 residues. V dropped 4 bases and J dropped 3 bases, with 23 bases sitting between them. This chain's CDR3 is CASSGWSTESLLYEQYF. The CDR3 nucleotides read TGTGCCAGCAGCGGTTGGTCGACAGAGAGCCTCCTCTACGAGCAGTACTTC.

The chain recombines TRBV6-5 with TRBJ2-1; D perhaps matches TRBD1 (5 bases). The V and J ends lost 6 bases and 6 bases respectively, with 18 bases between them. This CDR3 spans 15 amino acids. In germline, CDR1 is MNHEY, CDR2 SVGAGI. The DNA of the CDR3 is TGTGCCAGCAGCCCCCGACAGAGAATAAGCAATGAGCAGTTCTTC. This encodes CASSPRQRISNEQFF.

The chain has TRBV2 and TRBJ2-6; the D is unclear. The CDR3 has 13 residues. Germline CDR1 and CDR2: SNHLY and FYNNEI. V gave up 7 bases and J gave up 1 base, with 5 bases separating them. The DNA of the CDR3 is TGTGCCAGCACGTGGTCTGGGGCCAACGTCCTGACTTTC. Protein product: CASTWSGANVLTF. The full variable domain, rest sourced from reference TRBV2 and TRBJ2-6, is EPEVTQTPSHQVTQMGQEVILRCVPISNHLYFYWYRQILGQKVEFLVSFYNNEISEKSEIFDDQFSVERPDGSNFTLKIRSTKLEDSAMYFCASTWSGANVLTFGAGSRLTVL.

The chain employs TRBV2 and TRBJ1-5; TRBD1 might be the D (5 bases). Germline CDR1 and CDR2: SNHLY and FYNNEI. The CDR3 runs 13 residues. V lost 6 bases to trimming and J lost 11 bases, with 17 bases between them. CDR3 loop: CASRGPSHQAQHF. CDR3 bases: TGTGCCAGCAGGGGACCGTCCCATCAAGCCCAGCATTTT.

This rearrangement joins TRBV6-4 to TRBJ2-3; D not resolved. V was trimmed by 3 bases and J by 8 bases, leaving 12 bases between them. Germline V lookup: CDR1 MRHNA, CDR2 SNTAGT. This CDR3 has 13 residues. The DNA for the CDR3 is TGTGCCAGCAGTGAGTTATGGCGCGGTACGCAGTATTTT. This translates into CASSELWRGTQYF.

The J gene is TRBJ2-7, the V gene TRBV6-6; the D is unclear. The CDR3 covers 11 residues. The V gene's germline CDR1 is MNHNY and CDR2 SVGAGI (reference sequence). V gave up 4 bases and J gave up 3 bases, with 4 bases separating them. CDR3 protein: CASSFSYEQYF. CDR3 DNA: TGTGCCAGCAGTTTCAGCTACGAGCAGTACTTC.

V is TRBV5-8 and J is TRBJ1-5, with D possibly TRBD1 on 5 matching bases. The V gene's germline CDR1 is SGHTS and CDR2 YDEGEE. V was clipped by 5 bases and J by 0 bases, with 18 bases between them. The CDR3 is 17 residues long. The CDR3 reads CASSARHRNYSNQPQHF. CDR3 in DNA: TGTGCCAGCAGTGCACGCCACAGGAATTATAGCAATCAGCCCCAGCATTTT.

The chain is built from TRBV7-9 and TRBJ2-5; the D gene is possibly TRBD2 (6 bases). CDR3 length equals 17 residues. CDR1 SEHNR and CDR2 FQNEAQ come from the germline V gene (reference sequence). Trimming took off 2 bases at V and 4 bases at J, with 20 bases between the two ends. This CDR3 is CASSLRTVAGIRETQYF. The DNA for the CDR3 is TGTGCCAGCAGCTTACGGACGGTTGCGGGAATTCGAGAGACCCAGTACTTC.

This chain connects TRBV6-5 to TRBJ2-3, with 8 bases that match TRBD1. Germline V gene lookup returns CDR1 MNHEY and CDR2 SVGAGI. The CDR3 is made up of 13 amino acids. V shed 5 bases and J 8 bases; nucleotides not matched to a gene: 6. CDR3 sequence: CASSLGDRSTQYF. The CDR3 DNA follows: TGTGCCAGCAGTCTGGGGGACAGGAGTACGCAGTATTTT.

This chain uses TRBV27 with TRBJ2-7; the D gene is possibly TRBD1 (6 bases). Trimming removed 6 bases from V and 0 bases from J, with 18 bases in between. The CDR3 is made up of 16 amino acids. The germline V gene has CDR1 MNHEY and CDR2 SMNVEV (reference sequence). The CDR3 nucleotides are TGTGCCAGCAGGCCAAGCCTAGGACAGTCCTCCTACGAGCAGTACTTC. Its protein product is CASRPSLGQSSYEQYF.

The chain joins TRBV10-1 to TRBJ1-5; D is ambiguous. Germline CDR1 WNHNN, CDR2 SYGVQD (reference sequence). This CDR3 has 13 amino acids. V was shortened by 0 bases and J by 5 bases, with 5 bases between the two germline ends. In nucleotides, the CDR3 is TGCGCCAGCAGTGAGTCCCTCGATCAGCCCCAGCATTTT. Protein: CASSESLDQPQHF.

The genes are TRBV27 and TRBJ2-7; D may be TRBD1 or TRBD2 (6 bases each). Germline CDR1 reads MNHEY; CDR2 reads SMNVEV (reference sequence). The V end was cut by 2 bases, the J end by 1 base, with 12 bases between. This CDR3 has 15 amino acids. CDR3 in DNA: TGTGCCAGCAGTTTACGGCAGGGGAGGTCCTACGAGCAGTACTTC. Amino acids: CASSLRQGRSYEQYF.